Below, 15 T cell receptor beta chains from the same sample are listed, as sequenced in a study of shared clonotypes between healthy human individuals. The assay was immunoSEQ multiplex PCR, and TCRdb's table has in-frame clones only and misses some. The sample records around 330,000 clones, roughly 70% being singletons. Material for sequencing was memory CD4+ T cells sorted from blood. Subset here: CD45RA-negative fraction. These receptors were collected from a man aged 30-40 years in good health.

V gene TRBV28 combines with J gene TRBJ1-5; maybe TRBD1 (5 bases). This CDR3 spans 15 amino acids. The ends were cut back, 0 bases at V and 3 bases at J, with 9 bases in the middle. Germline V gives CDR1 MDHEN, CDR2 SYDVKM. CDR3 residues: CASSLWRTHNQPQHF. DNA of the CDR3: TGTGCCAGCAGTTTATGGCGGACACACAATCAGCCCCAGCATTTT. The variable domain in full, completed from reference TRBV28 and TRBJ1-5, reads DVKVTQSSRYLVKRTGEKVFLECVQDMDHENMFWYRQDPGLGLRLIYFSYDVKMKEKGDIPEGYSVSREKKERFSLILESASTNQTSMYLCASSLWRTHNQPQHFGDGTRLSIL.

The genes are TRBV5-1 and TRBJ2-6; D is unresolved. The V gene lost 0 bases and the J gene lost 2 bases, with 9 bases spanning the gap. The CDR3 has 16 amino acids. CDR1 is SGHRS and CDR2 is YFSETQ in the germline V gene. In DNA form, the CDR3 reads TGCGCCAGCAGCTTGGCCGACACCCCTGGGGCCAACGTCCTGACTTTC. Protein product: CASSLADTPGANVLTF.

This clone was picked up many times. V and J are TRBV15 and TRBJ2-7; D is undetermined. The CDR3 loop spans 16 amino acids. Germline lookup yields CDR1 LNHNV and CDR2 YYDKDF (reference sequence). Trimming left V 0 bases short and J 6 bases short, with 18 bases between. For the CDR3, the DNA is TGTGCCACCAGCAGAGATCTTGGCGACATAGGAGCCGAGCAGTACTTC. Amino acid sequence: CATSRDLGDIGAEQYF.

The V and J genes are TRBV6-1 and TRBJ2-5; 8 bases line up with TRBD1. The CDR3 extends over 13 amino acids. With V trimmed by 6 bases and J by 4 bases, 4 bases remained unmatched. From germline, CDR1 is MNHNS and CDR2 SASEGT. CDR3 in DNA: TGTGCCAGCAGGAAGACAGGGGTAGAGACCCAGTACTTC. Encoded protein: CASRKTGVETQYF.

This clone was recorded only once. The V call is TRBV6-5, the J call TRBJ1-6, with D possibly being TRBD1 (5 bases). Germline assignment: CDR1 MNHEY and CDR2 SVGAGI. V lost 3 bases and J lost 1, with 7 bases in between. CDR3 length: 15 residues. This chain's CDR3 is CASSYQGSYNSPLHF. CDR3 in DNA: TGTGCCAGCAGTTATCAGGGATCCTATAATTCACCCCTCCACTTT.

The chain recombines TRBV7-9 with TRBJ2-7; 10 bases line up with TRBD2. The CDR3 loop spans 13 amino acids. The V segment lost 6 bases and the J segment 4 bases; nucleotides outside the gene matches: 3. CDR1 and CDR2 (germline): SEHNR, FQNEAQ (reference sequence). The CDR3 region has the DNA TGTGCCAGCAGGGCTAGCGGGAGTTACGAGCAGTACTTC. Translation gives CASRASGSYEQYF.

CDR3 in amino acids: CASSSNTGGSGNTIYF. CDR3 sequence (DNA): TGTGCCAGCAGCTCCAACACAGGGGGCTCTGGAAACACCATATATTTT. The chain employs TRBV7-2 and TRBJ1-3; 8 nucleotides agree with TRBD1. V gave up 4 bases and J gave up 0 bases; unmatched junction bases: 5. CDR3 length equals 16 residues. The V gene's germline CDR1 is SGHTA and CDR2 FQGNSA.

In this sample, this clone turned up once. This chain uses TRBV18 with TRBJ2-7, with a tentative D call TRBD2 (6 bases). The ends were cut back, 3 bases at V and 3 bases at J, with 12 bases in the middle. The CDR3 has 14 amino acids. Germline V gives CDR1 KGHSH, CDR2 LQKENI. The CDR3 protein is CASSPFPGSYEQYF. The DNA for the CDR3 is TGTGCCAGCTCACCTTTTCCCGGGAGCTACGAGCAGTACTTC.

This clone was counted a single time. This sequence joins TRBV6-4 and TRBJ2-3; 7 bases agree with TRBD1. Per the germline V gene, CDR1 is MRHNA and CDR2 is SNTAGT. The CDR3 has 21 amino acids. Trimming took 0 bases from V and 0 from J; bases not matched to a gene: 18. In DNA form, the CDR3 reads TGTGCCAGCAGTGACTCGACCCGGGACAGTCCCTTTAGGCCTAGCACAGATACGCAGTATTTT. It yields the protein CASSDSTRDSPFRPSTDTQYF.

This rearrangement joins TRBV10-3 to TRBJ2-7; 9 nucleotides align to TRBD1. CDR1 and CDR2 from the germline V gene are ENHRY and SYGVKD. Germline trimming cut 0 bases from V and 5 bases from J; bases unmatched to any gene: 5. The CDR3 extends over 15 amino acids. CDR3 DNA: TGTGCCATCAGTGAGTCGATAGGGACAGGGCACGAGCAGTACTTC. Translating gives CAISESIGTGHEQYF.

The V and J genes are TRBV10-3 and TRBJ1-5; D is ambiguous. The CDR3 covers 13 residues. Germline CDR1 is ENHRY and CDR2 is SYGVKD. With 0 bases removed from V and 6 bases from J, the gap between germline ends came to 6 bases. CDR3: CAISESQSQPQHF. As DNA, the CDR3 is TGTGCCATCAGTGAGTCTCAGAGTCAGCCCCAGCATTTT.

V and J are TRBV2 and TRBJ2-1; 11 bases map to TRBD2. Germline V gives CDR1 SNHLY, CDR2 FYNNEI. The CDR3 has 15 residues. J was trimmed by 8 bases and V by 3 bases; bases with no gene match: 6. The CDR3 here is CASSELAGGRDEQFF. For the CDR3, the DNA is TGTGCCAGCAGTGAGTTAGCGGGAGGGCGTGATGAGCAGTTCTTC.

The chain combines TRBV7-2 with TRBJ2-1; D is undetermined. Germline V gene sequence: CDR1 SGHTA, CDR2 FQGNSA. This CDR3 has 16 residues. V was trimmed by 1 base and J by 4 bases, leaving 14 bases between them. CDR3 amino acids: CASSLGVPLIYNEQFF. CDR3 sequence (DNA): TGTGCCAGCAGCTTAGGGGTGCCTCTTATTTACAATGAGCAGTTCTTC. The complete variable domain, with remaining parts taken from reference TRBV7-2 and TRBJ2-1, reads GAGVSQSPSNKVTEKGKDVELRCDPISGHTALYWYRQSLGQGLEFLIYFQGNSAPDKSGLPSDRFSAERTGGSVSTLTIQRTQQEDSAVYLCASSLGVPLIYNEQFFGPGTRLTVL.

The V and J genes are TRBV30 and TRBJ2-4, with D possibly being TRBD2 (6 bases). CDR3 length: 16 amino acids. Trimming shortened V by 3 bases and J by 7 bases, and 22 bases separated the two germline ends. Germline CDR1 reads GTSNPN; CDR2 reads SVGIG (reference sequence). The DNA of the CDR3 is TGTGCCTGGAGCCTTGCCGGGAGTGGTGGGCTTAACATTCAGTACTTC. Translating it yields CAWSLAGSGGLNIQYF.

V usage is TRBV6-5 and J usage is TRBJ2-3; D may be TRBD1 or TRBD2 (5 bases each). V gave up 3 bases and J gave up 4 bases, with 14 bases separating them. Germline values: CDR1 MNHEY, CDR2 SVGAGI. The length of the CDR3 is 15 residues. CDR3 DNA: TGTGCCAGCAGTTATGGGCAGGGAGACGCAGATACGCAGTATTTT. Translation gives CASSYGQGDADTQYF.